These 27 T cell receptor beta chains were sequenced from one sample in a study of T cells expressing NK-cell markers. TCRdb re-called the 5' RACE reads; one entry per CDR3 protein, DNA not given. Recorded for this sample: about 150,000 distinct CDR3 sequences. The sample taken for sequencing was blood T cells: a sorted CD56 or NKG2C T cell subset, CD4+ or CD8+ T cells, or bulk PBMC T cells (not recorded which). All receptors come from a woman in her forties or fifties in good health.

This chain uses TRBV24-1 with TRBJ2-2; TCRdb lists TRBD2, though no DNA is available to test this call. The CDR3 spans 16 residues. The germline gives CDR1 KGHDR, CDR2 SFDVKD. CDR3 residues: CATSDLASAYTGELFF.

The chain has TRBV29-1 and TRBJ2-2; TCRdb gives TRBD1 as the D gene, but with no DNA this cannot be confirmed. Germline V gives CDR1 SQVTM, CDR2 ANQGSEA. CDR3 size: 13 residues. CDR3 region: CSVGTENTGELFF.

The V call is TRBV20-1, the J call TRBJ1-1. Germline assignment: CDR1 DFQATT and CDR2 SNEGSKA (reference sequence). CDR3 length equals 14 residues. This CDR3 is CSARFRTSDTEAFF.

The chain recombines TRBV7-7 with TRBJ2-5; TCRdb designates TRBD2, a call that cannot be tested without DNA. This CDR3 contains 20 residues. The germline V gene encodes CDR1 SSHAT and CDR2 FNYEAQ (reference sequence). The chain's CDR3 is CASSLGRPSGRVSGQETQYF.

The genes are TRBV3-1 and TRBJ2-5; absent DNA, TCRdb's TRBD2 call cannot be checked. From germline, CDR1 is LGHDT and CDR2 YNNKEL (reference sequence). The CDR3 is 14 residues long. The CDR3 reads CASSQASVQETQYF.

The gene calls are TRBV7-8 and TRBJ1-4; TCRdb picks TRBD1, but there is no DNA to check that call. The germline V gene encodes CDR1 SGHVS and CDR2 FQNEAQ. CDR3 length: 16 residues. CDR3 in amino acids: CASSASAGATNEKLFF. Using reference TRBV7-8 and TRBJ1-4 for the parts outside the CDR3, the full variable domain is GAGVSQSPRYKVAKRGQDVALRCDPISGHVSLFWYQQALGQGPEFLTYFQNEAQLDKSGLPSDRFFAERPEGSVSTLKIQRTQQEDSAVYLCASSASAGATNEKLFFGSGTQLSVL.

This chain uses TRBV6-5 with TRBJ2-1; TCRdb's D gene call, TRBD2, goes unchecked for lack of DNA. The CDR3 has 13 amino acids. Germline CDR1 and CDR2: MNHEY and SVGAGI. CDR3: CASSYGTSDEQFF.

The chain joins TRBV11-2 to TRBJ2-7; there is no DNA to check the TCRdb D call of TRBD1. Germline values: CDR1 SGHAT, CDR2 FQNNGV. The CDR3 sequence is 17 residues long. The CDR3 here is CASSLDQTDRGPYEQYF.

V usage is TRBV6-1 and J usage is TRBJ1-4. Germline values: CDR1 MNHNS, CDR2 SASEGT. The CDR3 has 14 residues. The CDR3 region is CASSRRATNEKLFF.

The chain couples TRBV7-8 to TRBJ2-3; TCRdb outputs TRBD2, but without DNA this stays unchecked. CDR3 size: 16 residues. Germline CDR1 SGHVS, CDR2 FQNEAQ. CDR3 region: CASSLALQRELYTQYF.

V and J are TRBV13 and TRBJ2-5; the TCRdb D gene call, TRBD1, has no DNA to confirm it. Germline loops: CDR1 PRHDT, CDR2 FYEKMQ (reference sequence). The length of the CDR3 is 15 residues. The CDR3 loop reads CASSSGPGKSETQYF.

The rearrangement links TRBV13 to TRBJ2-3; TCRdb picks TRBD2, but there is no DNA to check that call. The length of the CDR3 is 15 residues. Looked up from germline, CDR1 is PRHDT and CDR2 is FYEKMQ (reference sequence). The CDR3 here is CASSLGRTSTDTQYF.

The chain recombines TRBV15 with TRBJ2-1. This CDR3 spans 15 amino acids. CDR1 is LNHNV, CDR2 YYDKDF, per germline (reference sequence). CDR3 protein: CATSRDLRRYNEQFF.

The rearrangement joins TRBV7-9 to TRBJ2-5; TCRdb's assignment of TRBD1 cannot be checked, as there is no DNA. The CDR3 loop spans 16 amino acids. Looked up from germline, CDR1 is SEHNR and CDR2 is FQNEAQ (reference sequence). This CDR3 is CASSQTPGQGKETQYF.

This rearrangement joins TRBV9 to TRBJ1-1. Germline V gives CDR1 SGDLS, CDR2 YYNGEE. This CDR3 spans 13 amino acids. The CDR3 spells CASSVTENTEAFF.

The CDR3 protein is CASTRDGWNTEAFF. The chain carries TRBV9 and TRBJ1-1. Germline values: CDR1 SGDLS, CDR2 YYNGEE. This CDR3 contains 14 residues.

This CDR3 is CASSQDWETDTQYF. The chain combines TRBV14 with TRBJ2-3. Germline V gene data show CDR1 as SGHDN and CDR2 as FVKESK. The length of the CDR3 is 14 residues.

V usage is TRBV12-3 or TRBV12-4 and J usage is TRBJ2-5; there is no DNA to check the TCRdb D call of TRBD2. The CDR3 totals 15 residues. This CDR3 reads CASSPRASGKETQYF.

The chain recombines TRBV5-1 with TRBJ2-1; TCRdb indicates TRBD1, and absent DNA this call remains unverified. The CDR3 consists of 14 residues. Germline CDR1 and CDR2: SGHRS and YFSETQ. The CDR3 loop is CASSLEVAVYEQFF. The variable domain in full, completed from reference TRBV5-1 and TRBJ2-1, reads KAGVTQTPRYLIKTRGQQVTLSCSPISGHRSVSWYQQTPGQGLQFLFEYFSETQRNKGNFPGRFSGRQFSNSRSEMNVSTLELGDSALYLCASSLEVAVYEQFFGPGTRLTVL.

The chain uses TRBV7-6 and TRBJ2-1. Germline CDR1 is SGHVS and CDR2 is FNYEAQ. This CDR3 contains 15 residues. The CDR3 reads CASSSTTSSYNEQFF.

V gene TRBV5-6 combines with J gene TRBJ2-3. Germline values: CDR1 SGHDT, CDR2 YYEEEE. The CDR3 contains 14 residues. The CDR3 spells CASSWDRVLDTQYF.

The CDR3 loop reads CASGSGRENSYNEQFF. V gene TRBV2 combines with J gene TRBJ2-1; the TRBD2 assignment by TCRdb is unverifiable without DNA. Germline CDR1 is SNHLY and CDR2 is FYNNEI. This CDR3 has 16 residues.

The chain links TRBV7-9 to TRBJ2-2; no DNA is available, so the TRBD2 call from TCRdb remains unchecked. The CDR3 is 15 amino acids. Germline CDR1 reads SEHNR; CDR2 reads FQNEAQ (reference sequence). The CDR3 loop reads CASSPTSGSTGELFF.

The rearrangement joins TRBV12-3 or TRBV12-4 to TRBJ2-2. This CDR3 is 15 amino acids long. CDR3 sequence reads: CASSSRTANTGELFF.

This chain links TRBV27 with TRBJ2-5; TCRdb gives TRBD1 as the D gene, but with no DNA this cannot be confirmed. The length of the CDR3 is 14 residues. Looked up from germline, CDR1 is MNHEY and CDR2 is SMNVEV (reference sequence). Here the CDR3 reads CASSQRQGQETQYF.

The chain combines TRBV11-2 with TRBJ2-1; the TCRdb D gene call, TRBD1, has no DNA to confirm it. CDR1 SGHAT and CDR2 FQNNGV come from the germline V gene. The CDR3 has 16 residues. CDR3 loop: CASSSMGQGSYNEQFF.

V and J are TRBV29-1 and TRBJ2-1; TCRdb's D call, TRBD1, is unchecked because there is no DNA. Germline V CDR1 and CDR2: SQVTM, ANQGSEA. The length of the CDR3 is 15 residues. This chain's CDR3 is CSVEDWTGWGNEQFF.